These T cell receptor beta chains were read from a single sample in a study of blood T cell repertoires in COVID-19. The table came from immunoSEQ multiplex PCR; TCRdb's copy has only in-frame clones and leaves some out. The repertoire consists of under 300,000 clones, with about 91% occurring once and the leading ten covering about 1.2%. What was sequenced was PBMCs or T cells enriched from blood (not recorded which). The receptors here all came from a human donor in a cohort exposed to, infected with or recovered from COVID-19 (not recorded which). The donor label of this sample is uncertain. CDR3s include the opening cysteine and the closing phenylalanine or tryptophan. The order of the fields is clone size, CDR3 length, V gene, J gene, D gene, CDR3 DNA, CDR3 protein. A D gene is named only where the DNA matches it firmly. Clone sizes are given selectively: once, few, many, or a class where the clone is expanded.

.	13	TRBV6-4	TRBJ2-5	.	TGTGCCAGCAGTGACCGCTACGGAGGGACCCAGTACTTC	CASSDRYGGTQYF
.	15	TRBV7-3	TRBJ2-1	.	TGTGCCAGCAGCTTAAAGACCGGGTTCCAACAAGGGCAGTTCTTC	CASSLKTGFQQGQFF
.	16	TRBV19	TRBJ1-6	TRBD1	TGTGCCAGTAGAAGAAAACCGGGACAGTATAATTCACCCCTCCACTTT	CASRRKPGQYNSPLHF
.	14	TRBV30	TRBJ2-1	TRBD1	TGTGCCCGTGACCGGGACAGGTTCTATAATGAGCAGTTCTTC	CARDRDRFYNEQFF
.	17	TRBV7-9	TRBJ2-3	TRBD2	TGTGCCAGCACCCGGGTAGCGGGGTCTATTAGCACAGATACGCAGTATTTT	CASTRVAGSISTDTQYF
.	12	TRBV19	TRBJ2-3	.	TGTGCCAGTAGGCAGGGGTGGGATACGCAGTATTTT	CASRQGWDTQYF
.	13	TRBV30	TRBJ1-2	TRBD1	TGTGCCTGGAGTGTCAAAAGGACAGGGAGCTACACCTTC	CAWSVKRTGSYTF
.	14	TRBV2	TRBJ2-7	.	TGTGCCAGCAAAGGGGGGGAAAGCTCCTACGAGCAGTACTTC	CASKGGESSYEQYF
.	12	TRBV5-1	TRBJ2-1	.	TGCGCCAGCAGCTTGTCTCTCAATGAGCAGTTCTTC	CASSLSLNEQFF
once	15	TRBV27	TRBJ2-7	.	TGTGCCAGCACCCCTACGGGACACAGTGTCTACGAGCAGTACTTC	CASTPTGHSVYEQYF
once	17	TRBV9	TRBJ2-5	.	TGTGCCAGCAGCGCCCCCACGGGCCTCAGAGGGCAAGAGACCCAGTACTTC	CASSAPTGLRGQETQYF
.	12	TRBV25-1	TRBJ1-2	TRBD1	TGTGCCAGCACTGCAGGGGGCTCTGGCTACACCTTC	CASTAGGSGYTF
.	13	TRBV12-3/TRBV12-4	TRBJ2-7	.	TGTGCCAGCAGTAAAACAGGGCTCCACGAGCAGTACTTC	CASSKTGLHEQYF
once	15	TRBV4-2	TRBJ1-1	TRBD1	TGTGCCAGCAGCCAAGATCGCATAGGGGGCCGGGAAGCTTTCTTT	CASSQDRIGGREAFF
once	13	TRBV7-3	TRBJ2-5	.	TGTGCCAGCAGCTACAGTTCACAAGAGACCCAGTACTTC	CASSYSSQETQYF
.	13	TRBV9	TRBJ1-1	.	TGTGCCAGCAGCCCCTCGGGAGGGGGTGAAGCTTTCTTT	CASSPSGGGEAFF
.	16	TRBV5-8	TRBJ2-6	.	TGTGCCAGCAGCGCGGGGACAGTCTCTGGGGCCAACGTCCTGACTTTC	CASSAGTVSGANVLTF
.	16	TRBV18	TRBJ2-3	TRBD1	TGTGCCAGCTCACCGACAGGGGGGGCCTTCACAGATACGCAGTATTTT	CASSPTGGAFTDTQYF
once	15	TRBV3-1/TRBV3-2	TRBJ1-4	TRBD1	TGTGCCAGCAGCCAAGCGGGACAGCCTAATGAAAAACTGTTTTTT	CASSQAGQPNEKLFF
.	13	TRBV29-1	TRBJ1-5	.	TGCAGCGTCGAACAGGGAAACAATCAGCCCCAGCATTTT	CSVEQGNNQPQHF
.	17	TRBV10-2	TRBJ2-7	TRBD2	TGCGCCAGCAGTGAGTCCCCAAGACTAGCGGGGGAGTACGAGCAGTACTTC	CASSESPRLAGEYEQYF
once	19	TRBV2	TRBJ2-5	TRBD2	TGTGCCAGCAGTGAAGGGGTGTGGAGTGCGGGGGGAGGCCAAGAGACCCAGTACTTC	CASSEGVWSAGGGQETQYF
.	12	TRBV7-9	TRBJ1-2	.	TGTGCCAGCAGCCTGGAAGGGGGTGGCTACACCTTC	CASSLEGGGYTF
.	14	TRBV10-3	TRBJ1-2	.	TGTGCCATCAGTGACTCACAGGGAAGCTATGGCTACACCTTC	CAISDSQGSYGYTF
.	20	TRBV6-4	TRBJ2-3	TRBD2	TGTGCCAGCAGTGAAGTCTCTCCACTAGCGGGCCGACCGAACACAGATACGCAGTATTTT	CASSEVSPLAGRPNTDTQYF
.	11	TRBV20-1	TRBJ2-1	.	TGCAGTGCCCAGACTAGCAATGAGCAGTTCTTC	CSAQTSNEQFF
once	13	TRBV5-1	TRBJ2-7	.	TGCGCCAGCAGCTTGCGCGGTCTACGCGAGCAGTACTTC	CASSLRGLREQYF
.	13	TRBV6-5	TRBJ1-2	.	TGTGCCAGCCTAGGACTTTTATCCGATGGCTACACCTTC	CASLGLLSDGYTF
.	15	TRBV9	TRBJ1-3	.	TGTGCCAGCACCCGCGGGGCCTCTTTTGGAAACACCATATATTTT	CASTRGASFGNTIYF
.	13	TRBV5-4	TRBJ2-2	.	TGTGCCAGCAGCGACGGGATAACCGGGGAGCTGTTTTTT	CASSDGITGELFF
.	14	TRBV7-9	TRBJ2-3	.	TGTGCCAGCAACCCCGCGGGGCTCACAGATACGCAGTATTTT	CASNPAGLTDTQYF